This T cell receptor (beta chain) was obtained from a study of cytomegalovirus exposure and HLA in healthy donors. General observations from the study: The study recorded 160 or so TCR beta chains that were cytomegalovirus-associated. Exclusion as indistinguishable affected some V segments, including TRBV6-2 and TRBV6-3.

Germline V gene lookup returns CDR1 LNHDA and CDR2 SQIVND (reference sequence). Losses at the gene ends were 11 bases for V and 4 bases for J; bases not matched to a gene: 16. This CDR3 has 15 amino acids. A multiplex PCR was run with 60 Vbeta primers and 13 Jbeta primers. The data were produced by immunoSEQ multiplex PCR, yet TCRdb's version contains in-frame clones alone and is incomplete. The sample contains around 130,000 clones, about four fifths of which appear only once. This clone has a handful of counts. What it binds is not known. The genes are TRBV19 and TRBJ2-5; 7 bases map to TRBD2. The sequence derives from a man aged 30 to 39 in good health and CMV-seronegative. The sequenced material came from PBMCs. This CDR3 is CAVGRDGRGGETQYF. The CDR3 DNA follows: TGTGCCGTAGGTCGGGATGGGAGGGGAGGAGAGACCCAGTACTTC.